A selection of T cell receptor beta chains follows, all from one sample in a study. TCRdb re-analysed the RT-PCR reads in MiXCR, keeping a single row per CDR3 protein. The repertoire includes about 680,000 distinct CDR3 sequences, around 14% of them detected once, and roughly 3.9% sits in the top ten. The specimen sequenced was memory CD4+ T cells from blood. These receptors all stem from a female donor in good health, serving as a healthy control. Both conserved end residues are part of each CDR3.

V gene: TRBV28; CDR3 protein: CASTSDRSRDEQYF
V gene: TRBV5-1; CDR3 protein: CASSLATENTEAFF
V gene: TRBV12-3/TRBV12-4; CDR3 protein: CASTSRRGYRGGYTF
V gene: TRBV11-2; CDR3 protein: CASSPIDRADTQYF
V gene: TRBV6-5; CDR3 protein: CASSYGLGQSYEQYF
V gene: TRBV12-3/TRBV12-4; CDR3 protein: CASSPRTEDVTEAFF
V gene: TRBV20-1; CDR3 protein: CSGTSGPSYEQYF
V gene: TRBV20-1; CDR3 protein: CSAEVYGYTF
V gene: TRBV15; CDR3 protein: CATSPLPGREGTDTQYF
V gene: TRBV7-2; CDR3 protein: CASSLTLDRGFRDGLFF
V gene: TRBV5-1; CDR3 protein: CASSVGVNNQPQHF
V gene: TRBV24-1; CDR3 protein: CATSDSAGGNTEAFF
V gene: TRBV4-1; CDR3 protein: CASSQQGSVETQYF
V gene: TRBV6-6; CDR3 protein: CASRIRGDAYEQYF
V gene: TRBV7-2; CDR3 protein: CASSLETNEQFF
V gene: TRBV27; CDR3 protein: CASSFRDRSIYEQYF
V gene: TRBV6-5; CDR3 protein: CASSYSGTGPLVETQYF
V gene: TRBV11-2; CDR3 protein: CASSLVGGLYEQYF
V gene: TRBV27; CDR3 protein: CASSTPANTGELFF
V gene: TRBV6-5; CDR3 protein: CASWGGTRPHEQYF
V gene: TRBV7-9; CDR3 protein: CASSLALGGDEQFF
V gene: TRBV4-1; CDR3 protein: CASSQGWGPFGYTF
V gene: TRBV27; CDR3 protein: CASSGFGGTTGELFF
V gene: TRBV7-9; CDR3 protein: CASSSGLAGGRSSYNEQFF
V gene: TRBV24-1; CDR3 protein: CATSDPRLGLYF
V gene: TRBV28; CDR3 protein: CASSSPTGGSYEQYF
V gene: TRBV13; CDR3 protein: CASSLRIGARTDTQYF
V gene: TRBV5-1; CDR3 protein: CASSWDGYGYTF
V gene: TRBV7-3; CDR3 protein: CASSSDSTNEQFF
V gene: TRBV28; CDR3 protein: CASSLQPLPYEQYF
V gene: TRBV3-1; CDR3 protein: CASSQASGGGDTQYF
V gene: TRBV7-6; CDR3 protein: CASSQRGTDNSPLHF
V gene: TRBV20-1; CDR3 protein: CSAQPPSDEQYF
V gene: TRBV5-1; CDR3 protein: CASSLEQGLIQYF
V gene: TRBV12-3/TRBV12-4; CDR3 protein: CASSLGSGRDEKLFF
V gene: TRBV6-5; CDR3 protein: CASSYRDNSPLHF
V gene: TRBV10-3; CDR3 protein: CAITRDGSSGNTIYF
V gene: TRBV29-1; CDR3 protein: CSWERGRDEQFF
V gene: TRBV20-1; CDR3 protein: CSAHGQGPHYGYTF
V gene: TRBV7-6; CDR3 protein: CASSLTGTRESEQYF
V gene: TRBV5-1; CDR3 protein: CASSLADANTGELFF
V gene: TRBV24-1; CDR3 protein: CATERGAMDTQYF
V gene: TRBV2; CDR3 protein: CASTLRSQETQYF
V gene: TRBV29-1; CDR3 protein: CSSRKGQGGQDTQYF
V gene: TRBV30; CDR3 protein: CAWSVTQGNSGNYGYTF
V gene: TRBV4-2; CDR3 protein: CASSQGGNRGIYEQYF
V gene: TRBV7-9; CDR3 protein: CASSSTGVGEQFF
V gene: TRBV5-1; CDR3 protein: CASSLSGQFYNEQFF
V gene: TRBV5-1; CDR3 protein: CASSLGHVLNTEAFF
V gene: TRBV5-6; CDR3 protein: CASSAGLAGASYNEQFF
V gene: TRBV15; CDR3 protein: CATSREAGQGGKLFF
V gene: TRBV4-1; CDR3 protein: CASTPGTQYNEQFF
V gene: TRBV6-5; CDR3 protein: CASSYSPHVAYEQYF
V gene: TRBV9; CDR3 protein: CASSVQGSSGNTIYF
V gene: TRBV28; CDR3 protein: CASSRKGRGRGYTF
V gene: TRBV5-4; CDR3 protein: CASSSGTVGTDTQYF
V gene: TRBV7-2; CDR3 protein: CASSPILGGELFF
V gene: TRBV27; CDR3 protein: CASSLSMTGRAQYF
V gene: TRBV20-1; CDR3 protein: CSAGRGPQDTQYF